The rows below give T cell receptor beta chains drawn from one sample of a study of T cell responses to AZD1222 COVID-19 vaccine. The table came from immunoSEQ multiplex PCR; TCRdb's copy has only in-frame clones and leaves some out. The sample has 130,000 to 150,000 clones, 75% to 95% seen once; the top ten hold approximately 3.6%. The sample here was peripheral blood, taken on day 0 of AZD1222 vaccination. The receptor set was obtained from an adult in good health. Both conserved end residues are part of each CDR3. Each record gives: CDR3 protein, CDR3 DNA, J gene, V gene, clone size, D gene. A D gene is named only where the DNA matches it firmly. Not all rows give a size; the values are once, few, many and, for expanded clones, a class.

cdr3_aa: CSARLAGAEFF
cdr3_nt: TGCAGTGCGAGACTAGCGGGGGCTGAGTTCTTC
j_call: TRBJ2-1
v_call: TRBV20-1
clone_size: NA
d_call: TRBD2

cdr3_aa: CASSGTEKAGELFF
cdr3_nt: TGTGCCAGCTCCGGGACAGAGAAGGCCGGGGAGCTGTTTTTT
j_call: TRBJ2-2
v_call: TRBV6-5
clone_size: NA
d_call: TRBD1

cdr3_aa: CSASGHQETQYF
cdr3_nt: TGCAGTGCTAGTGGGCACCAAGAGACCCAGTACTTC
j_call: TRBJ2-5
v_call: TRBV20-1
clone_size: NA
d_call: NA

cdr3_aa: CASSQAASPNYGYTF
cdr3_nt: TGTGCCAGCAGCCAAGCAGCCAGCCCTAACTATGGCTACACCTTC
j_call: TRBJ1-2
v_call: TRBV3-1/TRBV3-2
clone_size: NA
d_call: NA

cdr3_aa: CASSYGIGQPQHF
cdr3_nt: TGTGCCAGCAGTTACGGGATAGGTCAGCCCCAGCATTTT
j_call: TRBJ1-5
v_call: TRBV6-2/TRBV6-3
clone_size: NA
d_call: NA

cdr3_aa: CASSPRMDEKLFF
cdr3_nt: TGTGCCAGCAGCCCCAGAATGGATGAAAAACTGTTTTTT
j_call: TRBJ1-4
v_call: TRBV7-2
clone_size: NA
d_call: NA

cdr3_aa: CASRMGLLHCRFLYYVTGSNEQFF
cdr3_nt: TGCGCCAGCAGGATGGGACTTCTCCACTGTCGTTTTCTCTACTATGTCACCGGCAGCAATGAGCAGTTCTTC
j_call: TRBJ2-1
v_call: TRBV10-1
clone_size: NA
d_call: NA

cdr3_aa: CASSLGRGGGYTF
cdr3_nt: TGTGCCAGCAGTTTAGGCAGGGGAGGTGGCTACACCTTC
j_call: TRBJ1-2
v_call: TRBV27
clone_size: NA
d_call: NA

cdr3_aa: CASSLSPIGGAPLETQYF
cdr3_nt: TGTGCCAGCAGCCTCTCTCCCATCGGGGGGGCGCCTCTTGAGACCCAGTACTTC
j_call: TRBJ2-5
v_call: TRBV9
clone_size: NA
d_call: TRBD2

cdr3_aa: CSASRRGRRNTEAFF
cdr3_nt: TGCAGTGCTAGTCGAAGGGGAAGGCGGAACACTGAAGCTTTCTTT
j_call: TRBJ1-1
v_call: TRBV20-1
clone_size: once
d_call: NA

cdr3_aa: CASSLDGGSYNEQFF
cdr3_nt: TGCGCCAGCAGCTTGGATGGGGGCTCCTACAATGAGCAGTTCTTC
j_call: TRBJ2-1
v_call: TRBV5-1
clone_size: NA
d_call: NA

cdr3_aa: CASSFRPASGRTGELFF
cdr3_nt: TGTGCCAGCAGCTTCCGGCCAGCTAGCGGGAGAACCGGGGAGCTGTTTTTT
j_call: TRBJ2-2
v_call: TRBV7-2
clone_size: once
d_call: TRBD2

cdr3_aa: CASSKKGADTEAFF
cdr3_nt: TGTGCCAGCAGTAAGAAGGGGGCGGACACTGAAGCTTTCTTT
j_call: TRBJ1-1
v_call: TRBV6-2/TRBV6-3
clone_size: NA
d_call: TRBD1

cdr3_aa: CASRRRGQDTEAFF
cdr3_nt: TGTGCCAGTAGGAGAAGGGGGCAGGACACTGAAGCTTTCTTT
j_call: TRBJ1-1
v_call: TRBV19
clone_size: NA
d_call: TRBD1

cdr3_aa: CASTSLGTYEQFF
cdr3_nt: TGCGCCAGCACCTCCCTAGGGACCTATGAGCAGTTCTTC
j_call: TRBJ2-1
v_call: TRBV4-1
clone_size: few
d_call: NA

cdr3_aa: CASGDGTVYGYTF
cdr3_nt: TGTGCCAGCGGGGACGGGACCGTTTATGGCTACACCTTC
j_call: TRBJ1-2
v_call: TRBV12-3/TRBV12-4
clone_size: NA
d_call: NA

cdr3_aa: CASSTPGGRGGRTDTQYF
cdr3_nt: TGTGCCAGCAGCACCCCTGGGGGCCGGGGGGGCCGCACAGATACGCAGTATTTT
j_call: TRBJ2-3
v_call: TRBV7-2
clone_size: NA
d_call: TRBD2

cdr3_aa: CASSEPPGGGIVYGYTF
cdr3_nt: TGTGCCAGCAGTGAGCCCCCCGGAGGGGGCATAGTGTATGGCTACACCTTC
j_call: TRBJ1-2
v_call: TRBV6-1
clone_size: NA
d_call: TRBD1

cdr3_aa: CASSQTALGQTANYGYTF
cdr3_nt: TGCGCCAGCAGCCAAACTGCCCTTGGTCAGACTGCTAACTATGGCTACACCTTC
j_call: TRBJ1-2
v_call: TRBV4-1
clone_size: NA
d_call: NA

cdr3_aa: CASSPTGNSPLHF
cdr3_nt: TGTGCCAGCAGCCCAACGGGAAATTCACCCCTCCACTTT
j_call: TRBJ1-6
v_call: TRBV11-3
clone_size: NA
d_call: NA

cdr3_aa: CASSHKIALNTEAFF
cdr3_nt: TGCGCCAGCAGTCACAAAATCGCCTTGAACACTGAAGCTTTCTTT
j_call: TRBJ1-1
v_call: TRBV23-1
clone_size: NA
d_call: NA

cdr3_aa: CASSWSFSNEKLFF
cdr3_nt: TGTGCCAGCAGTTGGTCCTTCTCAAATGAAAAACTGTTTTTT
j_call: TRBJ1-4
v_call: TRBV13
clone_size: NA
d_call: NA

cdr3_aa: CASSLQGQPNTEAFF
cdr3_nt: TGCGCCAGCAGCTTGCAAGGACAGCCGAACACTGAAGCTTTCTTT
j_call: TRBJ1-1
v_call: TRBV5-1
clone_size: NA
d_call: NA

cdr3_aa: CAGGGNYGYTF
cdr3_nt: TGTGCCGGAGGTGGTAACTATGGCTACACCTTC
j_call: TRBJ1-2
v_call: TRBV7-9
clone_size: NA
d_call: NA

cdr3_aa: CASSNRTGELFF
cdr3_nt: TGTGCCAGTAGTAACAGGACCGGGGAGCTGTTTTTT
j_call: TRBJ2-2
v_call: TRBV19
clone_size: once
d_call: NA

cdr3_aa: CAWNMRTKGTWGMNTEAFF
cdr3_nt: TGTGCCTGGAATATGAGGACAAAAGGGACGTGGGGGATGAACACTGAAGCTTTCTTT
j_call: TRBJ1-1
v_call: TRBV30
clone_size: NA
d_call: NA

cdr3_aa: CASKPSGVGEQYF
cdr3_nt: TGTGCCAGCAAACCGTCAGGGGTCGGCGAGCAGTACTTC
j_call: TRBJ2-7
v_call: TRBV12-3/TRBV12-4
clone_size: NA
d_call: NA

cdr3_aa: CASRDRAHTGELFF
cdr3_nt: TGTGCCAGTAGGGACAGGGCACATACCGGGGAGCTGTTTTTT
j_call: TRBJ2-2
v_call: TRBV19
clone_size: NA
d_call: TRBD1

cdr3_aa: CASSIRRAGGETQYF
cdr3_nt: TGTGCCAGTAGTATCCGTCGCGCAGGTGGGGAGACCCAGTACTTC
j_call: TRBJ2-5
v_call: TRBV19
clone_size: NA
d_call: NA

cdr3_aa: CASSLEWDRGTEAFF
cdr3_nt: TGTGCCAGCAGCTTAGAGTGGGACCGGGGCACTGAAGCTTTCTTT
j_call: TRBJ1-1
v_call: TRBV7-9
clone_size: NA
d_call: NA

cdr3_aa: CASSPDAWTGGLF
cdr3_nt: TGTGCCAGCAGCCCAGACGCTTGGACAGGGGGCCTCTTT
j_call: TRBJ1-1
v_call: TRBV11-1
clone_size: NA
d_call: TRBD1

cdr3_aa: CASSSGVPHPYGYTF
cdr3_nt: TGTGCCAGCAGTTCCGGGGTCCCCCACCCCTATGGCTACACCTTC
j_call: TRBJ1-2
v_call: TRBV27
clone_size: NA
d_call: NA

cdr3_aa: CAISEFGGGDYGYTF
cdr3_nt: TGTGCCATCAGTGAGTTCGGAGGGGGAGACTATGGCTACACCTTC
j_call: TRBJ1-2
v_call: TRBV10-3
clone_size: NA
d_call: NA

cdr3_aa: CASSLTGEGYTF
cdr3_nt: TGTGCCAGCAGCTTAACAGGGGAGGGCTACACCTTC
j_call: TRBJ1-2
v_call: TRBV7-9
clone_size: NA
d_call: TRBD1

cdr3_aa: CASSRLAGEETQYF
cdr3_nt: TGTGCCAGCAGTCGACTAGCGGGAGAAGAGACCCAGTACTTC
j_call: TRBJ2-5
v_call: TRBV6-5
clone_size: once
d_call: TRBD2

cdr3_aa: CASQNRRGLGNTEAFF
cdr3_nt: TGTGCCAGCCAAAATCGGAGAGGCTTGGGGAACACTGAAGCTTTCTTT
j_call: TRBJ1-1
v_call: TRBV5-4
clone_size: NA
d_call: NA

cdr3_aa: CASSDSSGSQTHVSGNTIYF
cdr3_nt: TGTGCCAGCAGTGACTCTTCGGGGTCACAGACCCACGTCTCTGGAAACACCATATATTTT
j_call: TRBJ1-3
v_call: TRBV6-4
clone_size: NA
d_call: NA

cdr3_aa: CASSLDSGPDTQYF
cdr3_nt: TGTGCCAGCAGCTTAGATAGCGGCCCAGATACGCAGTATTTT
j_call: TRBJ2-3
v_call: TRBV7-2
clone_size: NA
d_call: NA

cdr3_aa: CASSFNSMNEQFF
cdr3_nt: TGTGCCAGCAGCTTTAATAGCATGAATGAGCAGTTCTTC
j_call: TRBJ2-1
v_call: TRBV11-3
clone_size: NA
d_call: NA

cdr3_aa: CAWSKVTEAFF
cdr3_nt: TGTGCCTGGAGTAAGGTCACTGAAGCTTTCTTT
j_call: TRBJ1-1
v_call: TRBV30
clone_size: NA
d_call: NA

cdr3_aa: CASSTSPSSYEQYF
cdr3_nt: TGTGCCAGCAGTACTAGCCCTAGCTCCTACGAGCAGTACTTC
j_call: TRBJ2-7
v_call: TRBV7-2
clone_size: NA
d_call: NA

cdr3_aa: CASSPGLAGFQETQYF
cdr3_nt: TGTGCCAGTAGTCCAGGACTAGCGGGGTTCCAAGAGACCCAGTACTTC
j_call: TRBJ2-5
v_call: TRBV19
clone_size: NA
d_call: TRBD2

cdr3_aa: CASSLMGTRGENTQYF
cdr3_nt: TGTGCCAGCAGCTTAATGGGGACTAGAGGGGAGAATACGCAGTATTTT
j_call: TRBJ2-3
v_call: TRBV7-3
clone_size: NA
d_call: TRBD2

cdr3_aa: CASSLGWAETQYF
cdr3_nt: TGTGCCAGCAGTTTAGGTTGGGCAGAGACCCAGTACTTC
j_call: TRBJ2-5
v_call: TRBV12-3/TRBV12-4
clone_size: NA
d_call: NA

cdr3_aa: CASGLPLASNEQFF
cdr3_nt: TGTGCTAGTGGTTTGCCGTTAGCGTCCAATGAGCAGTTCTTC
j_call: TRBJ2-1
v_call: TRBV12-5
clone_size: once
d_call: NA

cdr3_aa: CATSDPTGEADTQYF
cdr3_nt: TGTGCCACCAGTGACCCGACAGGGGAAGCAGATACGCAGTATTTT
j_call: TRBJ2-3
v_call: TRBV24-1
clone_size: NA
d_call: TRBD1

cdr3_aa: CASSAGGPRNYEQYF
cdr3_nt: TGTGCCAGCAGTGCAGGGGGGCCTAGGAACTACGAGCAGTACTTC
j_call: TRBJ2-7
v_call: TRBV25-1
clone_size: NA
d_call: NA